This passage covers 19 T cell receptor beta chains from one sample sequenced in a study of early T cells in non-severe SARS-CoV-2 infection. MiXCR, applied by TCRdb to the 5' RACE reads, yields one record per CDR3 protein. Of 55,000 to 85,000 distinct CDR3 sequences listed, 10% are singletons. Specimen: whole blood, collected at baseline. These receptors were taken from an adult who was a healthcare worker with PCR-confirmed SARS-CoV-2 infection or an uninfected control (not recorded which).

This clonotype was recorded a few times. The J gene is TRBJ2-1, the V gene TRBV12-3 or TRBV12-4, with D perhaps matching TRBD2 (5 bases). The V and J ends lost 6 bases and 15 bases respectively, with 18 bases between them. CDR3 length: 12 amino acids. The chain's CDR3 is CASSRLGGPPFF. In DNA form, the CDR3 reads TGTGCCAGCAGCAGACTCGGAGGACCCCCGTTCTTC.

This clonotype was counted a few times. The rearrangement uses TRBV5-5 and TRBJ1-6; 9 nucleotides line up with TRBD1. V shed 0 bases, J shed 9 bases, and the junction held 7 bases outside the gene matches. The CDR3 sequence is 16 residues long. Per the germline V gene, CDR1 is SGHKS and CDR2 is YYEKEE (reference sequence). The CDR3 is CASSLGPTGGASPLHF. Written as DNA, the CDR3 is TGTGCCAGCAGCTTGGGACCCACAGGGGGCGCTTCACCCCTCCACTTT.

The J gene is TRBJ2-7, the V gene TRBV29-1; maybe TRBD2 (5 bases). The CDR3 length is 17 residues. V was trimmed by 4 bases and J by 4 bases, leaving 26 bases between them. From germline, CDR1 is SQVTM and CDR2 ANQGSEA. The DNA for the CDR3 is TGCAGCGTTGCCCTGACGGGGAGATGGGTGAAAGATTACGAGCAGTACTTC. This sequence encodes CSVALTGRWVKDYEQYF.

This clonotype was counted many times. The chain has TRBV24-1 and TRBJ1-1; D remains unclear. Trimming shortened V by 4 bases and J by 6 bases, and 11 bases separated the two germline ends. This CDR3 region has 13 residues. From germline, CDR1 is KGHDR and CDR2 SFDVKD. The chain's CDR3 is CATSDPNSPEAFF. Here the CDR3 DNA reads TGTGCCACCAGTGACCCCAACTCCCCTGAAGCTTTCTTT.

The table lists this clonotype with a few counts. The rearrangement links TRBV7-6 to TRBJ2-1, with unresolved D. V lost 1 base and J 10 bases, leaving 14 bases between the germline ends. Germline CDR1 is SGHVS and CDR2 is FNYEAQ. The CDR3 has 14 amino acids. The CDR3 nucleotides are TGTGCCAGCAGCTTAGTGTCTGGTGCGGCCGAGCAGTTCTTC. Translation gives CASSLVSGAAEQFF.

This clonotype was seen only a few times. The chain employs TRBV5-1 and TRBJ2-1; 7 nucleotides line up with TRBD1. The CDR3 runs 14 residues. Germline V gene sequence: CDR1 SGHRS, CDR2 YFSETQ. V shed 9 bases, J shed 3 bases, and the junction held 9 bases outside the gene matches. CDR3 region: CATQLDRSYNEQFF. CDR3 bases: TGCGCCACCCAATTGGACAGGAGCTACAATGAGCAGTTCTTC.

Only a few counts were recorded for this clonotype. The chain carries TRBV7-2 and TRBJ2-1, with 8 bases that match TRBD2. The trim removed 2 bases at V and 8 bases at J, leaving 8 bases unmatched. CDR1 is SGHTA, CDR2 FQGNSA, per germline. The CDR3 is made up of 15 amino acids. The CDR3 loop is CASSLSGLARDEQFF. The CDR3 nucleotides read TGTGCCAGCAGCTTATCTGGACTAGCCCGGGATGAGCAGTTCTTC.

A single count supports this clonotype. The V call is TRBV15, the J call TRBJ2-5; 10 bases are a match to TRBD2. This CDR3 has 15 residues. Germline V CDR1 and CDR2: LNHNV, YYDKDF (reference sequence). V lost 2 bases to trimming and J lost 3 bases; unmatched junction nucleotides: 3. CDR3 DNA sequence: TGTGCCACCAGCAGAAGGACTAGCGGAGAAGAGACCCAGTACTTC. Translating gives CATSRRTSGEETQYF.

V gene TRBV28 combines with J gene TRBJ2-5; 9 positions agree with TRBD2. The trim removed 3 bases at V and 4 bases at J, leaving 6 bases unmatched. The CDR3 totals 15 residues. Germline V gene sequence: CDR1 MDHEN, CDR2 SYDVKM. The DNA of the CDR3 is TGTGCCAGCAGTTTTAGCGGGGGAGCGGGAGAGACCCAGTACTTC. Its translation is CASSFSGGAGETQYF.

The chain combines TRBV3-1 with TRBJ2-1; 8 nucleotides match TRBD1. Germline CDR1 reads LGHDT; CDR2 reads YNNKEL (reference sequence). The junction had 9 bases not matched to a gene; V was cut back by 1 base and J by 7 bases. This CDR3 contains 16 residues. In DNA, the CDR3 is TGTGCCAGCAGCCAAGTACCCGGACAGGGTCGTAATGAGCAGTTCTTC. Amino acid sequence: CASSQVPGQGRNEQFF.

The sample holds a few counts of this clonotype. V usage is TRBV20-1 and J usage is TRBJ1-1; D gene unclear. V lost 6 bases to trimming and J lost 0 bases, with 17 bases between them. This CDR3 region has 15 residues. In germline, CDR1 is DFQATT, CDR2 SNEGSKA (reference sequence). The CDR3 sequence: CSALRASVMNTEAFF. Here the CDR3 DNA reads TGCAGTGCCCTGAGGGCCAGCGTAATGAACACTGAAGCTTTCTTT.

In its sample, this clonotype was seen many times. CDR3 nucleotides: TGTGCCAGCAGCCGGACAGAAGAGACCCAGTACTTC. Translation: CASSRTEETQYF. The chain joins TRBV9 to TRBJ2-5; perhaps TRBD1 as D (6 bases). Germline CDR1 is SGDLS and CDR2 is YYNGEE. The CDR3 contains 12 residues. V lost 4 bases and J lost 3, with 7 bases in between. Full variable domain (missing parts from reference TRBV9 and TRBJ2-5): DSGVTQTPKHLITATGQRVTLRCSPRSGDLSVYWYQQSLDQGLQFLIQYYNGEERAKGNILERFSAQQFPDLHSELNLSSLELGDSALYFCASSRTEETQYFGPGTRLLVL.

This clonotype occurred a few times. The chain has TRBV19 and TRBJ2-2, with 10 bases fitting TRBD2. The CDR3 totals 16 residues. Trimming cost V 5 bases and J 1 base; bases outside gene matches: 4. Germline V CDR1 and CDR2: LNHDA, SQIVND (reference sequence). The CDR3 here is CASSLAGVVNTGELFF. CDR3 DNA: TGTGCCAGTAGTCTAGCGGGAGTGGTGAACACCGGGGAGCTGTTTTTT. The entire variable domain, with the rest obtained from reference TRBV19 and TRBJ2-2, is as follows: DGGITQSPKYLFRKEGQNVTLSCEQNLNHDAMYWYRQDPGQGLRLIYYSQIVNDFQKGDIAEGYSVSREKKESFPLTVTSAQKNPTAFYLCASSLAGVVNTGELFFGEGSRLTVL.

The chain has TRBV5-1 and TRBJ2-2; no firm D call. The germline V gene has CDR1 SGHRS and CDR2 YFSETQ. The length of the CDR3 is 15 residues. Trimming took 0 bases from V and 3 from J, leaving 9 bases between them. CDR3: CASSLALSHTGELFF. DNA for the CDR3: TGCGCCAGCAGCTTGGCCCTTAGCCACACCGGGGAGCTGTTTTTT.

This clonotype has ten or more counts. The rearrangement joins TRBV24-1 to TRBJ2-1; D uncertain. V lost 6 bases, J lost 10 bases, and 9 bases lay in between. Germline CDR1 KGHDR, CDR2 SFDVKD. CDR3 length equals 11 residues. CDR3 in amino acids: CATSQKQEQFF. The DNA for the CDR3 is TGTGCCACCAGTCAAAAGCAGGAGCAGTTCTTC.

This chain uses TRBV7-2 with TRBJ2-2; D is unresolved. V was clipped by 2 bases and J by 3 bases, with 7 bases between them. The CDR3 is made up of 14 amino acids. Germline values: CDR1 SGHTA, CDR2 FQGNSA. The CDR3 loop is CASSLQVDTGELFF. In DNA form, the CDR3 reads TGTGCCAGCAGCTTACAGGTTGACACCGGGGAGCTGTTTTTT.

This clonotype was seen ten or more times. V and J are TRBV2 and TRBJ2-1, with a possible D match to TRBD2 (5 bases). Trimming took off 1 base at V and 5 bases at J, with 6 bases between the two ends. Germline CDR1 and CDR2: SNHLY and FYNNEI. This CDR3 region has 13 residues. The CDR3 loop reads CASSEELDNEQFF. The CDR3 coding sequence is TGTGCCAGCAGTGAAGAACTAGACAATGAGCAGTTCTTC.

This clonotype occurred a few times. This sequence joins TRBV6-2 or TRBV6-3 and TRBJ2-4; 8 bases match TRBD2. This CDR3 spans 18 amino acids. The ends lost 5 bases at V and 0 bases at J; junction bases unmatched: 12. Germline values: CDR1 MNHEY, CDR2 SVGEGT. The DNA of the CDR3 is TGTGCCAGCAGTCCATCCGACGCGGGAGGAATAGCCAAAAACATTCAGTACTTC. Amino acids: CASSPSDAGGIAKNIQYF.

This chain joins TRBV2 and TRBJ2-4, with 7 bases that match TRBD2. Germline CDR1 and CDR2: SNHLY and FYNNEI. The trim removed 6 bases at V and 0 bases at J, leaving 5 bases unmatched. CDR3 length equals 15 residues. The CDR3 reads CASSGRTLAKNIQYF. The CDR3, as DNA: TGTGCCAGCAGCGGGAGGACATTAGCCAAAAACATTCAGTACTTC.